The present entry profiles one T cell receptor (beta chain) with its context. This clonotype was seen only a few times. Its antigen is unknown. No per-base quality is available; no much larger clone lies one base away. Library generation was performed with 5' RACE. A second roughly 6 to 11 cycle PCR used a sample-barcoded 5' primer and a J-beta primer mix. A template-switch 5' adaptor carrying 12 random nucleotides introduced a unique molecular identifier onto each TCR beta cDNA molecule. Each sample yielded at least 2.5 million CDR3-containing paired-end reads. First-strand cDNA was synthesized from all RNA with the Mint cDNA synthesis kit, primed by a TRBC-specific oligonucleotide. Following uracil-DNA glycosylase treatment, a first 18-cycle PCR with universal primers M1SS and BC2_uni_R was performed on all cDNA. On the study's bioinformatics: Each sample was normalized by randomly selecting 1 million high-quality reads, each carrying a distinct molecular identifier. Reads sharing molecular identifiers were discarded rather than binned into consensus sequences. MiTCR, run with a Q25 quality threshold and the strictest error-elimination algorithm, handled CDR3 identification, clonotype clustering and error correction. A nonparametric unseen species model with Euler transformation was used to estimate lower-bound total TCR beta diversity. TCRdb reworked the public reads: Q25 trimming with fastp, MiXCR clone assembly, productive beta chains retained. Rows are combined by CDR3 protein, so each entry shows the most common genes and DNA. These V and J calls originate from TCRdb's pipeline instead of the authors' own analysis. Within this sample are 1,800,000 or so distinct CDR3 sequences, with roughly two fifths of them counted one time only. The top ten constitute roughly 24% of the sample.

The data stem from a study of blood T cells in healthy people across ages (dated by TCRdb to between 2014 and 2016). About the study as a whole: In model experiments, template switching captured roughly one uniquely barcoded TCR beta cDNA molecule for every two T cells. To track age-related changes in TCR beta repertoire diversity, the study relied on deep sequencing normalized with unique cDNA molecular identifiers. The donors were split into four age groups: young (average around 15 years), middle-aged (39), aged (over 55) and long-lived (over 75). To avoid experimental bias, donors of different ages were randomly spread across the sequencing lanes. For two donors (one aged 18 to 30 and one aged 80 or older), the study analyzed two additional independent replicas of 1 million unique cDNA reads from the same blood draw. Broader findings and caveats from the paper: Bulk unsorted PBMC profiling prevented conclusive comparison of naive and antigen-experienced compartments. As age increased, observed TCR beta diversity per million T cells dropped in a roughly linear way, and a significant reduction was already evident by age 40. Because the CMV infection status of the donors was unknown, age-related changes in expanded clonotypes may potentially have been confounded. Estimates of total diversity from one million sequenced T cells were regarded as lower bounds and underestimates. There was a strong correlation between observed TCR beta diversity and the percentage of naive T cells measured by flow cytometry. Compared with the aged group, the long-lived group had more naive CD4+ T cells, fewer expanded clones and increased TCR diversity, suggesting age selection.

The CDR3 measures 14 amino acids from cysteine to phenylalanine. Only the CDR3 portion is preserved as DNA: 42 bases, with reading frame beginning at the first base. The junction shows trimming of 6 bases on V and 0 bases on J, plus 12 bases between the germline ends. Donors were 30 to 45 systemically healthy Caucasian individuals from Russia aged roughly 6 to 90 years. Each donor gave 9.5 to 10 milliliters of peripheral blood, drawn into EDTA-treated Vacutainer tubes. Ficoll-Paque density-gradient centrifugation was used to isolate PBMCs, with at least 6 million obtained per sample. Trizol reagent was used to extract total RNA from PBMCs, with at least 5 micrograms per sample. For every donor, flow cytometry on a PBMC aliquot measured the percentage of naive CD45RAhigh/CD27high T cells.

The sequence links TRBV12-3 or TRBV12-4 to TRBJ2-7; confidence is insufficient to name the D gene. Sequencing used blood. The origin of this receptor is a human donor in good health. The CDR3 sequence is CASRVGFGSYEQYF. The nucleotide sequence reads TGTGCCAGCAGAGTGGGTTTTGGCTCCTACGAGCAGTACTTC.